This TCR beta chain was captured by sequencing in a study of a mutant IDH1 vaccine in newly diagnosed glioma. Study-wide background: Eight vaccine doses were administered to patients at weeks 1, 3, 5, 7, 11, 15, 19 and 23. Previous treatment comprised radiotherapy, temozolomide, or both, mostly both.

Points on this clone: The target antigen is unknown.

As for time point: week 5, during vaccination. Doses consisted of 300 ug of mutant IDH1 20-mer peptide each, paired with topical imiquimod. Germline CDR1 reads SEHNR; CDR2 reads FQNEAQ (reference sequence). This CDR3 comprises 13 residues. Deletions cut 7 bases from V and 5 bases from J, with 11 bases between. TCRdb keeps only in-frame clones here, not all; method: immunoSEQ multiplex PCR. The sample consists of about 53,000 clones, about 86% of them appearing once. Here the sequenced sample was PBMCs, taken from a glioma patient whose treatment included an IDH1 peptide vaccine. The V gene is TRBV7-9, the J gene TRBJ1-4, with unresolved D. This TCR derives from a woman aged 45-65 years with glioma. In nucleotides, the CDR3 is TGTGCCAGCACCCTTGGAGGGAATGAAAAACTGTTTTTT. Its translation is CASTLGGNEKLFF. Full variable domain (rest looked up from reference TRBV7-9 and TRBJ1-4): DTGVSQNPRHKITKRGQNVTFRCDPISEHNRLYWYRQTLGQGPEFLTYFQNEAQLEKSRLLSDRFSAERPKGSFSTLEIQRTEQGDSAMYLCASTLGGNEKLFFGSGTQLSVL.